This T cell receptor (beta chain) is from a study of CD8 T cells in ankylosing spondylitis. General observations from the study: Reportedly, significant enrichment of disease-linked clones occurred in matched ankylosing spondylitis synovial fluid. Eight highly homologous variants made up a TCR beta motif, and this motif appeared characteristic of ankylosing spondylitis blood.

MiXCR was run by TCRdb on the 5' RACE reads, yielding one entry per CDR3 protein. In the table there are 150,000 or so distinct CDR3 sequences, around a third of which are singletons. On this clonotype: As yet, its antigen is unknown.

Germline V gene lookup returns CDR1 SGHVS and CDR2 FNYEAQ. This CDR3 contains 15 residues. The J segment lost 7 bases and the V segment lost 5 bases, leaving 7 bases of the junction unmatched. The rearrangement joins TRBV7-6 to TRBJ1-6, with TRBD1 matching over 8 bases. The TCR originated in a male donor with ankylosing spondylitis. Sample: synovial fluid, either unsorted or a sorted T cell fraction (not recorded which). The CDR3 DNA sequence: TGTGCCAGCAGCCCGTGGGACAGGATAAATTCACCCCTCCACTTT. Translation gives CASSPWDRINSPLHF.